This TCR beta chain was found in a study of blood T cells in healthy people across ages. General study findings and limits: As age increased, TCR beta diversity per million T cells fell in a roughly linear fashion. Those diversity estimates obtained from one million T cells were thought to be underestimates.

This clonotype appeared a few times. The antigen remains unidentified. Combining a sample-barcoded 5' primer with a J-beta primer mix, a second PCR ran for about 6 to 12 cycles. A template-switch adaptor with 12 random nucleotides tagged each cDNA molecule. One entry per CDR3 protein results from TCRdb running MiXCR on the 5' RACE reads. The repertoire consists of about 1,000,000 distinct CDR3 sequences, with less than 50% occurring once and the leading ten covering 18%. Those donating, healthy Caucasian individuals from Russia, were aged about 6 to 90. V was shortened by 6 bases and J by 0 bases, with 15 bases between the two germline ends. This CDR3 is built from 16 residues.

The source material was blood. The chain couples TRBV12-3 or TRBV12-4 to TRBJ1-5; maybe TRBD1 (6 bases). This receptor was taken from a woman aged 60 to 75 in good health. The CDR3 reads CASSQSQGISNQPQHF. The CDR3 nucleotides are TGTGCCAGCAGCCAAAGTCAGGGGATTAGCAATCAGCCCCAGCATTTT.